One and the same sample provided the 2 T cell receptor beta chains below, sequenced in a study of post-analysis software for immune sequencing data. Study findings and constraints: Among 5 or 6 TRBV segments more frequent in patients than controls were TRBV5-6, TRBV5-1 and TRBV20-1.

Unique molecular identifiers tagged the TCR beta cDNA libraries. TCRdb reprocessed the PCR reads with MiXCR, giving one entry per CDR3 protein. The sample lists a few hundred thousand distinct CDR3 sequences; 35% to 40% were seen once. These TCRs' antigens remain unknown. What was sequenced was blood. The receptors here all came from a girl under 18 with multiple sclerosis.

About this clonotype itself: This may arise from a read error, as a much more abundant clone is one base away. The chain is built from TRBV7-8 and TRBJ2-3; D not resolved. This CDR3 contains 15 residues. Looked up from germline, CDR1 is SGHVS and CDR2 is FQNEAQ. The germline V and J ends were trimmed by 3 bases and 2 bases, with 12 bases remaining between them. As DNA, the CDR3 is TGTGCCAGCAGCTTGTACCTGACGCTCACAGATACGCAGTATTTT. Protein sequence: CASSLYLTLTDTQYF.

This clonotype was observed at least ten times. The rearrangement uses TRBV6-2 or TRBV6-3 and TRBJ1-5; maybe TRBD1 (6 bases). The CDR3 runs to 14 residues. V was cut by 8 bases and J by 2 bases, with 13 bases left in between. Germline CDR1 reads MNHEY; CDR2 reads SVGEGT. The CDR3 DNA sequence: TGTGCCAGCCGCCGCGGGGGCCGCAATCAGCCCCAGCATTTT. Its translation: CASRRGGRNQPQHF.